This T cell receptor beta chain was captured in a study of beta chain features in type 1 diabetes. Whole-study results and caveats: Moderate but significant shortening of TCRB CDR3s was recorded in all four CD4+ subsets from Type 1 diabetes patients.

This clone was detected a few times. Antigen unknown. The whole isolated RNA underwent reverse transcription, so sequencing captured expressed TCRB transcripts. This table comes from immunoSEQ multiplex PCR, and its TCRdb copy is limited to in-frame clones, with some not included. The sample lists 150,000 to 200,000 clones, roughly 8% occurring once. V was clipped by 6 bases and J by 5 bases, with 13 bases between them. Germline-derived CDR1 and CDR2 are LGHNA and YNFKEQ. The CDR3 sequence is 13 residues long. The TCR originated in a woman aged 18-29 years with type 1 diabetes. The V gene is TRBV4-2, the J gene TRBJ2-5; TRBD1 is a possible D gene (6 bases). Sequencing used central memory CD4+ T cells from blood. CDR3 in amino acids: CASRVITGETQYF. Here the CDR3 DNA reads TGTGCCAGCAGGGTCATCACAGGGGAGACCCAGTACTTC.